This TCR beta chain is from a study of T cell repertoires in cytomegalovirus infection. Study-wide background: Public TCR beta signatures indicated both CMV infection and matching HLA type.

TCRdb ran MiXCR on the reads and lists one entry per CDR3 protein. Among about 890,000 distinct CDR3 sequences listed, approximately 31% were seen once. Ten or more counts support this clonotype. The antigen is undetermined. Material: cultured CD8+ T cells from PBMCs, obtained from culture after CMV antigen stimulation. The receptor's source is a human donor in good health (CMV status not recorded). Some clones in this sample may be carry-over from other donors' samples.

The CDR3 region has the DNA TGTGCCAGCAGCTTAGTTTGGACAGGGGAGACGAATGAGCAGTTCTTC. Protein: CASSLVWTGETNEQFF. This sequence joins TRBV7-8 and TRBJ2-1; 9 nucleotides line up with TRBD1. V dropped 1 base and J dropped 7; count of bases not matched to a gene: 8. Per the germline V gene, CDR1 is SGHVS and CDR2 is FQNEAQ. The CDR3 sequence is 16 residues long.